Listed here are 20 T cell receptor beta chains from one sample, sequenced in a study of breast tumors, draining lymph nodes, adjacent tissues. TCRdb reprocessed the multiplex PCR reads with MiXCR, giving one entry per CDR3 protein. The table lists around 230,000 distinct CDR3 sequences, about 32% of them singletons. Samples came from axillary lymph nodes draining the breast cancer. The source material was axillary lymph node tissue. These receptor sequences come from a female donor with breast cancer. Some clones in this sample may be carry-over from other donors' samples.

This clonotype has a count of ten or more. This chain joins TRBV7-2 and TRBJ2-3; 9 nucleotides match TRBD2. The CDR3 extends over 15 amino acids. J lost 2 bases, V lost 3 bases, and 3 bases had no gene match. The V gene's germline CDR1 is SGHTA and CDR2 FQGNSA. This CDR3 reads CASSFSGGNTDTQYF. Written as DNA, the CDR3 is TGTGCCAGCAGCTTTAGCGGGGGAAACACAGATACGCAGTATTTT.

This clonotype was observed a few times. A read error is possible here, since a much larger clone lies one base away. The chain has TRBV7-9 and TRBJ2-5; D possibly uses TRBD1 or TRBD2 (6 bases each). CDR1 is SEHNR, CDR2 FQNEAQ, per germline (reference sequence). The CDR3 consists of 15 residues. The CDR3 is CASSLGRGHEGTQHF. DNA of the CDR3: TGTGCCAGCAGCTTAGGGAGGGGACACGAAGGGACCCAGCACTTC.

This clonotype was detected many times. A junction end diverges from the germline sequence, so it may reflect a read error. This chain connects TRBV7-9 to TRBJ1-2, with D possibly TRBD1 on 6 matching bases. Germline V gives CDR1 SEHNR, CDR2 FQNEAQ (reference sequence). CDR3 size: 15 residues. In nucleotides, the CDR3 is TGTGCCAGCAGCTTAATGGCCAGGGGCGTGGATGGCTACCCCTTC. It is translated as CASSLMARGVDGYPF.

This clonotype was detected ten times or more. The chain combines TRBV15 with TRBJ2-4; 7 bases agree with TRBD2. The CDR3 totals 16 residues. Per the germline V gene, CDR1 is LNHNV and CDR2 is YYDKDF (reference sequence). With V trimmed by 1 base and J by 6 bases, 9 bases remained unmatched. Here the CDR3 DNA reads TGTGCCACCAGCAGAGGATCGGCGGGAGTACTAAACATTCAGTACTTC. This codes for CATSRGSAGVLNIQYF.

This clonotype was seen at least ten times. This sequence joins TRBV6-5 and TRBJ1-2; the D is unclear. V was clipped by 2 bases and J by 4 bases, with 8 bases between them. The CDR3 loop spans 13 amino acids. The V gene's germline CDR1 is MNHEY and CDR2 SVGAGI. Here the CDR3 DNA reads TGTGCCAGCAGTTACCTGCGGTTCTATGGCTACACCTTC. Its translation: CASSYLRFYGYTF.

This clonotype appeared many times. The chain couples TRBV2 to TRBJ2-4; unclear D gene. Germline lookup yields CDR1 SNHLY and CDR2 FYNNEI. The CDR3 consists of 15 residues. Deletions cut 3 bases from V and 2 bases from J, with 11 bases between. The CDR3 sequence: CASSDRVGTKNIQYF. The CDR3 DNA is TGTGCCAGCAGTGATCGGGTTGGGACCAAAAACATTCAGTACTTC.

This clonotype was found many times. This chain joins TRBV7-3 and TRBJ2-5; D is perhaps TRBD2 (5 bases). The CDR3 extends over 12 amino acids. The V and J ends lost 5 bases and 5 bases respectively, with 9 bases between them. The germline CDR1 and CDR2 sequences are SGHTA and FQGTGA. In DNA form, the CDR3 reads TGTGCCAGCAGCCATCCGGGGGAGACCCAGTACTTC. Translated: CASSHPGETQYF.

This clonotype was seen at least ten times. The V call is TRBV6-5, the J call TRBJ1-3; D may be TRBD1 (5 bases). V was cut by 2 bases and J by 0 bases, with 8 bases left in between. The CDR3 is made up of 15 amino acids. CDR1 MNHEY and CDR2 SVGAGI come from the germline V gene. The CDR3 loop reads CASSYARDSGNTIYF. DNA of the CDR3: TGTGCCAGCAGTTACGCCAGGGACTCTGGAAACACCATATATTTT.

This clonotype occurred many times. The chain combines TRBV2 with TRBJ2-6; D might be TRBD1 or TRBD2, each matching 9 bases. Trimming cost V 5 bases and J 3 bases, with 26 bases left between them. Germline lookup yields CDR1 SNHLY and CDR2 FYNNEI. The CDR3 runs to 20 residues. CDR3 amino acids: CASSYRDRVAGAFGANVLTF. In DNA form, the CDR3 reads TGTGCCAGCAGTTACCGGGACAGGGTAGCGGGAGCCTTTGGGGCCAACGTCCTGACTTTC.

This clonotype showed up many times. The chain's CDR3 is CASTPTGGINYGYTF. In DNA form, the CDR3 reads TGTGCCAGCACCCCAACAGGGGGCATTAACTATGGCTACACCTTC. V gene TRBV6-1 combines with J gene TRBJ1-2, with 9 bases identical to TRBD1. The CDR3 spans 15 residues. From germline, CDR1 is MNHNS and CDR2 SASEGT. J lost 1 base, V lost 7 bases, and 7 bases had no gene match.

This clonotype turned up a few times. This chain uses TRBV19 with TRBJ2-3; maybe TRBD2 (5 bases). This CDR3 spans 14 amino acids. Trimming took 5 bases from V and 6 from J, leaving 15 bases between them. Germline V gene lookup returns CDR1 LNHDA and CDR2 SQIVND (reference sequence). CDR3 residues: CASSPLAPRDTQYF. The CDR3 coding sequence is TGTGCCAGTAGTCCATTAGCGCCTAGGGATACGCAGTATTTT.

This clonotype occurred many times. This rearrangement joins TRBV20-1 to TRBJ2-7, with D tentatively TRBD2 (6 bases). Trimming shortened V by 3 bases and J by 6 bases, and 12 bases separated the two germline ends. Germline values: CDR1 DFQATT, CDR2 SNEGSKA (reference sequence). This CDR3 has 12 amino acids. The CDR3 reads CSASFGGREQYF. In nucleotides, the CDR3 is TGCAGTGCTAGTTTCGGGGGACGCGAGCAGTACTTC.

This clonotype was picked up a small number of times. A much larger clone lies one base from this, so it may be a read error. The chain uses TRBV11-2 and TRBJ2-7; D uncertain. This CDR3 has 13 amino acids. The germline V gene encodes CDR1 SGHAT and CDR2 FQNNGV. Here the CDR3 reads CASSLGASSEQYF. The CDR3 nucleotides read TGTGCCAGCAGCTTGGGCGCGTCCTCCGAGCAGTACTTC.

This clonotype was counted ten times or more. This chain joins TRBV3-1 and TRBJ2-7, with a weak D call TRBD1 (5 bases). CDR1 LGHDT and CDR2 YNNKEL come from the germline V gene (reference sequence). V lost 2 bases and J 5 bases, leaving 7 bases between the germline ends. This CDR3 comprises 12 residues. The CDR3, as DNA: TGTGCCAGCAGCCAAAGGGGAAACGAGCAGTACTTC. This sequence encodes CASSQRGNEQYF.

Comment on this clonotype: An end of the junction does not agree with germline; a read error may underlie this. The genes are TRBV9 and TRBJ2-1; 7 bases line up with TRBD2. The length of the CDR3 is 15 residues. Germline loops: CDR1 SGDLS, CDR2 YYNGEE. The CDR3 nucleotides read TGTGCCAGCAGCCAAGGGACTACCCCCTGGAATGAGCAGCTCTTC. Protein: CASSQGTTPWNEQLF.

This sequence joins TRBV24-1 and TRBJ2-2, with D perhaps assigned TRBD1 or TRBD2 (5 bases each). The CDR3 length is 16 residues. Germline-derived CDR1 and CDR2 are KGHDR and SFDVKD. The ends were cut back, 2 bases at V and 4 bases at J, with 13 bases in the middle. CDR3 sequence reads: CATSDSTGRSTGELFF. The DNA for the CDR3 is TGTGCCACCAGTGATTCGACGGGGCGGAGCACCGGGGAGCTGTTTTTT.

Regarding this clonotype: A read error may be the cause here, since a much bigger clone is one base away. Written as DNA, the CDR3 is TGCAGTGCTAGAAATCAGTGGTCTAGCGCCCTCGGTGAGCAGTTCTTC. Amino acids: CSARNQWSSALGEQFF. The chain joins TRBV20-1 to TRBJ2-1; perhaps TRBD2 as D (6 bases). Germline values: CDR1 DFQATT, CDR2 SNEGSKA (reference sequence). CDR3 length: 16 residues. The V end lost 2 bases, the J end lost 9 bases, and 23 bases lay between the germline ends.

For the CDR3, the DNA is TGTGCCAGCAGCCCGTCGAGGGGGAATGAAAAACTGTTTTTT. Translation: CASSPSRGNEKLFF. The genes are TRBV9 and TRBJ1-4; a possible D gene is TRBD1 (6 bases). The ends were cut back, 4 bases at V and 5 bases at J, with 12 bases in the middle. This CDR3 region has 14 residues. Germline CDR1 and CDR2: SGDLS and YYNGEE.

Ten or more counts support this clonotype. The rearrangement joins TRBV6-4 to TRBJ2-3; D is uncertain. CDR1 MRHNA and CDR2 SNTAGT come from the germline V gene. Between the trimmed V and J ends, which lost 2 bases and 3 bases, there was a span of 6 bases. The CDR3 extends over 13 amino acids. The CDR3, as DNA: TGTGCCAGCAGTGACCCCCCGACAGATACGCAGTATTTT. As protein: CASSDPPTDTQYF.

The chain recombines TRBV5-1 with TRBJ1-1; TRBD1 matches 7 bases. The CDR3 runs 14 residues. Germline CDR1 and CDR2: SGHRS and YFSETQ. J lost 4 bases, V lost 2 bases, and 5 bases had no gene match. In DNA form, the CDR3 reads TGCGCCAGCAGCTTCGAGGGGGCGCCCACTGAAGCTTTCTTT. This sequence encodes CASSFEGAPTEAFF.